The 29 T cell receptor beta chains below were found in one sample sequenced in a study of T cells after yellow fever vaccination. Each CDR3 protein is one row after TCRdb ran MiXCR on the 5' RACE reads. The sample comprises roughly 170,000 distinct CDR3 sequences, roughly 8.8% of which are singletons, and under 40% rests with the top ten. The material was CD8+ T cells sorted from PBMCs, obtained 45 days after the yellow fever booster vaccination. The receptor set was obtained from a man younger than 30 who received the YFV17D yellow fever vaccine.

This clonotype was recorded at least ten times. The chain couples TRBV12-5 to TRBJ2-1; D not certain. V was pared by 0 bases and J by 7 bases, with 4 bases between. Per the germline V gene, CDR1 is LGHNT and CDR2 is FRNRAP. The CDR3 has 12 amino acids. The CDR3 sequence: CASGLVPNEQFF. For the CDR3, the DNA is TGTGCTAGTGGTTTGGTACCGAATGAGCAGTTCTTC.

The rearrangement joins TRBV21-1 to TRBJ2-7; the D call in the table, TRBD2, was not verified against the DNA. TRBV21-1 is listed as a pseudogene. CDR3 length: 16 amino acids. The CDR3 sequence is CASSGGLAGGPDEQYV. CDR3 sequence (DNA): TGTGCCAGCAGCGGGGGACTAGCGGGGGGGCCGGACGAGCAGTACGTC.

V gene TRBV15 combines with J gene TRBJ2-1; 7 bases align to TRBD2. J gave up 3 bases and V 1 base, and 3 bases lay outside the gene matches. CDR1 LNHNV and CDR2 YYDKDF come from the germline V gene (reference sequence). CDR3 length: 15 amino acids. The CDR3 reads CATSRARDYYNEQFF. In DNA, the CDR3 is TGTGCCACCAGCAGAGCTCGGGACTACTACAATGAGCAGTTCTTC.

The V call is TRBV6-2 or TRBV6-3, the J call TRBJ1-1; a weak D match, TRBD1 (6 bases). Trimming shortened V by 8 bases and J by 4 bases, and 11 bases separated the two germline ends. The CDR3 is made up of 12 amino acids. Germline V lookup: CDR1 MNHEY, CDR2 SVGEGT. CDR3 region: CASGPGATEAFF. The CDR3 DNA follows: TGTGCCAGCGGACCAGGGGCCACTGAAGCTTTCTTT.

This clonotype was found a few times. The chain employs TRBV4-1 and TRBJ2-7, with 10 bases that match TRBD1. Germline V gene sequence: CDR1 MGHRA, CDR2 YSYEKL. The CDR3 has 15 amino acids. The J segment lost 2 bases and the V segment lost 7 bases, leaving 8 bases of the junction unmatched. CDR3 sequence reads: CASKFSGTGAYEQYF. CDR3 in DNA: TGCGCCAGCAAATTTTCCGGGACAGGGGCCTACGAGCAGTACTTC.

This clonotype has ten or more counts. The rearrangement uses TRBV29-1 and TRBJ2-3; D assignment may be TRBD1 or TRBD2 (5 bases each). Germline V gives CDR1 SQVTM, CDR2 ANQGSEA. With 7 bases removed from V and 2 bases from J, the gap between germline ends came to 16 bases. The CDR3 has 14 amino acids. The CDR3 here is CSGQSGPLTDTQYF. Written as DNA, the CDR3 is TGCAGCGGGCAATCGGGACCCCTCACAGATACGCAGTATTTT.

This clonotype has ten or more counts. The V call is TRBV12-3 or TRBV12-4, the J call TRBJ2-7; a possible D gene is TRBD2 (6 bases). The V gene lost 5 bases and the J gene lost 9 bases, with 17 bases spanning the gap. The CDR3 spans 13 residues. In nucleotides, the CDR3 is TGTGCCAGCAGTCCCGGGAGCCCTCACGCGCAGTACGTC. Amino acids: CASSPGSPHAQYV.

The rearrangement links TRBV2 to TRBJ1-5, with 9 bases aligning to TRBD1. Trimming at V came to 6 bases and at J to 5 bases, leaving 11 bases not matched to a gene. The germline V gene has CDR1 SNHLY and CDR2 FYNNEI. This CDR3 contains 16 residues. This CDR3 reads CASSGITGGKDQPQHF. CDR3 coding DNA: TGTGCCAGCAGCGGGATTACAGGGGGCAAGGATCAGCCCCAGCATTTT.

The CDR3 DNA sequence: TGTGCCAGCAGTTACCCCGCGGAACGTACCTACCAAGAGACCCAGTACTTC. This codes for CASSYPAERTYQETQYF. This chain connects TRBV6-6 to TRBJ2-5; D gene ambiguous. V lost 2 bases and J lost 0, with 16 bases in between. The CDR3 runs to 17 residues. Germline lookup yields CDR1 MNHNY and CDR2 SVGAGI (reference sequence).

The rearrangement uses TRBV7-2 and TRBJ2-2; 12 nucleotides align to TRBD2. The V segment lost 6 bases and the J segment 5 bases; nucleotides outside the gene matches: 7. The CDR3 is 16 amino acids. CDR1 SGHTA and CDR2 FQGNSA come from the germline V gene. The CDR3 sequence: CASSLPLAGGTGELFF. DNA for the CDR3: TGTGCCAGCAGTCTCCCTCTAGCGGGGGGGACCGGGGAGCTGTTTTTT.

The genes are TRBV27 and TRBJ2-7; a weak D match, TRBD1 (6 bases). The CDR3 runs to 13 residues. The germline gives CDR1 MNHEY, CDR2 SMNVEV (reference sequence). Trimming pared 6 bases from V and 1 base from J, leaving 10 bases between. The CDR3 nucleotides are TGTGCCAGCAGCCCGACAGGTTCCTACGAGCAGTACGTC. Its translation: CASSPTGSYEQYV.

This clonotype was seen a handful of times. V and J are TRBV7-9 and TRBJ1-6; perhaps TRBD1 as D (5 bases). V lost 6 bases, J lost 7 bases, and 16 bases lay in between. Germline V gives CDR1 SEHNR, CDR2 FQNEAQ (reference sequence). The CDR3 is 15 residues long. CDR3: CASSSTGEPNSPLHF. CDR3 nucleotides: TGTGCCAGCAGTTCTACAGGCGAACCGAATTCACCCCTCCACTTT.

This clonotype was detected a few times. The chain combines TRBV4-1 with TRBJ2-1; 8 bases fit TRBD2. CDR1 and CDR2 (germline): MGHRA, YSYEKL. V shed 4 bases and J 7 bases; nucleotides not matched to a gene: 12. This CDR3 contains 16 residues. This CDR3 is CASSLPPGLGPNEQFF. The CDR3 nucleotides read TGCGCCAGCAGCCTACCTCCGGGACTAGGCCCTAATGAGCAGTTCTTC.

This chain connects TRBV4-3 to TRBJ1-1, with D tentatively TRBD1 (5 bases). The CDR3 covers 14 residues. In germline, CDR1 is LGHNA, CDR2 YSLEER. Trimming removed 0 bases at V and 6 bases at J, with 11 bases between. CDR3 protein: CASSQDTGAPEAFF. Here the CDR3 DNA reads TGCGCCAGCAGCCAAGACACCGGGGCTCCTGAAGCTTTCTTT.

Only a few counts were recorded for this clonotype. This chain uses TRBV5-6 with TRBJ2-3, with D hard to call. The CDR3 consists of 15 residues. Germline V gene data show CDR1 as SGHDT and CDR2 as YYEEEE. V gave up 2 bases and J gave up 2 bases, with 12 bases separating them. CDR3 residues: CASSFGGGNTDTQYF. The CDR3 nucleotides are TGTGCCAGCAGCTTCGGCGGTGGAAACACAGATACGCAGTATTTT.

The chain uses TRBV12-3 or TRBV12-4 and TRBJ2-6, with D possibly matching TRBD2 (7 bases). This CDR3 has 18 residues. Trimming cost V 2 bases and J 3 bases, with 17 bases left between them. The CDR3 spells CASSLWGGLLGGANVLTF. DNA for the CDR3: TGTGCCAGCAGTTTATGGGGGGGGCTCCTAGGTGGGGCCAACGTCCTGACTTTC.

This clonotype came up many times. Here the CDR3 reads CASSDSGTTNTGELFF. For the CDR3, the DNA is TGTGCCAGCAGCGACTCCGGGACTACCAACACCGGGGAGCTGTTTTTT. The V gene is TRBV7-9, the J gene TRBJ2-2; TRBD2 matches 7 bases. J lost 2 bases, V lost 5 bases, and 8 bases had no gene match. The CDR3 sequence is 16 residues long. Germline CDR1 SEHNR, CDR2 FQNEAQ (reference sequence).

This clonotype appeared many times. This chain links TRBV4-3 with TRBJ2-1, with D maybe TRBD2 (5 bases). V dropped 0 bases and J dropped 0 bases, with 9 bases sitting between them. CDR3 length: 16 residues. CDR1 is LGHNA, CDR2 YSLEER, per germline. In DNA form, the CDR3 reads TGCGCCAGCAGCCAAGACTTAGCGAGCTCCTACAATGAGCAGTTCTTC. Its translation: CASSQDLASSYNEQFF.

The chain joins TRBV6-5 to TRBJ2-7; D remains unclear. The CDR3 has 13 amino acids. V dropped 3 bases and J dropped 4 bases, with 10 bases sitting between them. From germline, CDR1 is MNHEY and CDR2 SVGAGI. This chain's CDR3 is CASSYGMIYEQYF. The CDR3 DNA follows: TGTGCCAGCAGTTATGGGATGATTTACGAGCAGTACTTC.

This sequence joins TRBV6-5 and TRBJ2-7, with D perhaps being TRBD1 or TRBD2 (5 bases each). Between the trimmed V and J ends, which lost 6 bases and 2 bases, there was a span of 11 bases. Germline assignment: CDR1 MNHEY and CDR2 SVGAGI. This CDR3 has 13 amino acids. CDR3 nucleotide sequence: TGTGCCAGCAGCGGGACGGCAGCCTACGAGCAGTACTTC. Translating gives CASSGTAAYEQYF.

CDR3 sequence reads: CASSFTGEQYF. DNA of the CDR3: TGTGCCAGCAGCTTCACGGGTGAGCAGTACTTC. This chain uses TRBV5-4 with TRBJ2-7, with D uncertain. The CDR3 sequence is 11 residues long. The V and J ends lost 2 bases and 7 bases respectively, with 7 bases between them. Germline V gene lookup returns CDR1 SGHNT and CDR2 YYREEE (reference sequence).

This clonotype was counted at least ten times. In nucleotides, the CDR3 is TGTGCCAGCAGCCCCCGGTACGAAGAGACCCAGTACTTC. Translation: CASSPRYEETQYF. The rearrangement uses TRBV7-9 and TRBJ2-5; D is uncertain. The V gene lost 5 bases and the J gene lost 3 bases, with 10 bases spanning the gap. Germline assignment: CDR1 SEHNR and CDR2 FQNEAQ (reference sequence). The CDR3 has 13 amino acids.

This clonotype was counted a few times. V usage is TRBV24-1 and J usage is TRBJ2-2; 12 nucleotides agree with TRBD1. Looked up from germline, CDR1 is KGHDR and CDR2 is SFDVKD. This CDR3 is 16 amino acids long. The V and J ends lost 4 bases and 6 bases, in that order; junction bases with no gene match: 5. This CDR3 is CATSETGTGGPGELFF. As DNA, the CDR3 is TGTGCCACCAGTGAAACCGGGACAGGGGGCCCCGGGGAGCTGTTTTTT.

The V and J genes are TRBV4-1 and TRBJ2-4; D call uncertain. CDR1 and CDR2 (germline): MGHRA, YSYEKL. V was pared by 0 bases and J by 0 bases, with 12 bases between. The CDR3 loop spans 17 amino acids. CDR3 in DNA: TGCGCCAGCAGCCAAGATCATCGCATCTCAGCCAAAAACATTCAGTACTTC. Encoded protein: CASSQDHRISAKNIQYF.

This clonotype was detected many times. The rearrangement links TRBV28 to TRBJ2-3; D call uncertain. CDR3 size: 11 residues. CDR1 is MDHEN, CDR2 SYDVKM, per germline. Trimming removed 5 bases at V and 7 bases at J, with 7 bases between. CDR3: CASSDFHTQYF. In DNA, the CDR3 is TGTGCCAGCAGTGACTTCCATACGCAGTATTTT.

This clonotype was recorded a few times. This chain links TRBV6-5 with TRBJ2-5; D is possibly TRBD1 (5 bases). This CDR3 contains 13 residues. Germline V gene sequence: CDR1 MNHEY, CDR2 SVGAGI. V lost 2 bases to trimming and J lost 4 bases, with 8 bases between them. The CDR3: CASSYGHGETQYF. As DNA, the CDR3 is TGTGCCAGCAGTTACGGACACGGAGAGACCCAGTACTTC.

In this sample, this clonotype turned up a few times. The chain uses TRBV4-3 and TRBJ1-5; no clear D gene. V was trimmed by 0 bases and J by 0 bases, leaving 6 bases between them. Germline loops: CDR1 LGHNA, CDR2 YSLEER. The length of the CDR3 is 15 residues. The chain's CDR3 is CASSQEWNSNQPQHF. CDR3 nucleotides: TGCGCCAGCAGCCAAGAGTGGAATAGCAATCAGCCCCAGCATTTT.

This clonotype came up many times. This rearrangement joins TRBV12-3 or TRBV12-4 to TRBJ2-3; 9 positions agree with TRBD2. V trimming: 3 bases; J trimming: 6 bases; junction bases outside the gene matches: 7. The CDR3 loop spans 15 amino acids. CDR3 amino acids: CASSLGGGVSDTQYF. In nucleotides, the CDR3 is TGTGCCAGCAGTTTGGGCGGGGGGGTTTCGGATACGCAGTATTTT.

The chain has TRBV7-2 and TRBJ2-3, with D unclear. V gave up 4 bases and J gave up 0 bases, with 8 bases separating them. Germline V lookup: CDR1 SGHTA, CDR2 FQGNSA. This CDR3 spans 14 amino acids. The CDR3 bases are TGTGCCAGCAGCTCCCTGGGGAGCACAGATACGCAGTATTTT. Encoded protein: CASSSLGSTDTQYF.